This TCR beta chain emerged from a study of beta chain features in type 1 diabetes. Reverse transcribing all isolated RNA meant expressed TCRB transcripts were sequenced. The repertoire was sequenced with immunoSEQ multiplex PCR; TCRdb's copy has only in-frame clones and lacks some. This sample has 150,000 to 190,000 clones, with 7.5% to 10% found just once. The CDR3 is 14 amino acids. V lost 3 bases and J lost 9; bases outside the gene matches: 8. CDR1 MNHNS and CDR2 SASEGT come from the germline V gene. The sequence came from a young man in good health. Input material: central memory CD4+ T cells from blood. The chain links TRBV6-1 to TRBJ2-7; 10 bases fit TRBD1. CDR3 DNA sequence: TGTGCCAGCAGTGAGGACAGGGGGGTTGCACGGCAGTACTTC. Translated: CASSEDRGVARQYF.